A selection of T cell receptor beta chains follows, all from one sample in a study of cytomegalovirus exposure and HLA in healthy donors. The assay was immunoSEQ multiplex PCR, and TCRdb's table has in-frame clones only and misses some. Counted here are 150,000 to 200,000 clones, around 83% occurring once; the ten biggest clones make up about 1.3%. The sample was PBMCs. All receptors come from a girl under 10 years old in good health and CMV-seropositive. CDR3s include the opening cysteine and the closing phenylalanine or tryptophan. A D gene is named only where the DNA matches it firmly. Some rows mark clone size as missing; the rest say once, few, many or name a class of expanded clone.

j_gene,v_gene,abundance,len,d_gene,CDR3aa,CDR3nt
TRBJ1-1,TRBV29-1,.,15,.,CSVGAQAYVRTEAFF,TGCAGCGTTGGGGCTCAGGCCTACGTTCGCACTGAAGCTTTCTTT
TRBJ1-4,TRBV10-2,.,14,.,CATRGSGTNEKLFF,TGCGCCACCCGGGGGTCAGGGACTAATGAAAAACTGTTTTTT
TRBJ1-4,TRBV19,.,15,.,CASRNWEATNEKLFF,TGTGCCAGTAGAAACTGGGAGGCGACTAATGAAAAACTGTTTTTT
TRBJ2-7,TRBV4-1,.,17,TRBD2,CASSQARTSGSLSEQYF,TGCGCCAGCAGCCAAGCCCGGACTAGCGGGAGTCTCAGCGAGCAGTACTTC
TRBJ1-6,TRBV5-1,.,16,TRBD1,CASSLQGQGYNSPLHF,TGCGCCAGCAGCTTGCAGGGACAGGGGTATAATTCACCCCTCCACTTT
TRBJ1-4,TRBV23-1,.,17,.,CASSQSLQMASNEKLFF,TGCGCCAGCAGTCAATCGTTGCAGATGGCTTCTAATGAAAAACTGTTTTTT
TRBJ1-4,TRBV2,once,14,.,CASSSTGRGEKLFF,TGTGCCAGCAGTTCAACAGGGAGGGGCGAAAAACTGTTTTTT
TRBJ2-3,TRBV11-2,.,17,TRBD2,CASSLGHGSGSTNTQYF,TGTGCCAGCAGCTTAGGGCACGGGAGCGGGAGTACTAATACGCAGTATTTT
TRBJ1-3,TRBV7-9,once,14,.,CASSPPGAGNTIYF,TGTGCCAGCAGTCCCCCCGGGGCTGGAAACACCATATATTTT
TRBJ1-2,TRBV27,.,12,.,CASMTGNYGYTF,TGTGCCAGCATGACAGGAAACTATGGCTACACCTTC
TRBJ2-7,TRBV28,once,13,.,CASSFADPYEQYF,TGTGCCAGCAGTTTTGCGGATCCCTACGAGCAGTACTTC
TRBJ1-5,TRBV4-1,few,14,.,CASSQTVLNQPQHF,TGCGCCAGCAGCCAAACAGTGCTCAATCAGCCCCAGCATTTT
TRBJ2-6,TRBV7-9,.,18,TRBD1,CASSEKGQGAAGANVLTF,TGTGCCAGCAGCGAAAAAGGACAGGGGGCGGCTGGGGCCAACGTCCTGACTTTC
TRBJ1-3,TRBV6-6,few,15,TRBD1,CASSYPTGSGNTIYF,TGTGCCAGCAGTTACCCGACAGGGTCCGGAAACACCATATATTTT
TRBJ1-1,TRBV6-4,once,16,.,CASSESPVQGYTEAFF,TGTGCCAGCAGTGAAAGTCCCGTTCAGGGGTACACTGAAGCTTTCTTT
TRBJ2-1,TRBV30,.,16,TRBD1,CAWSPTGGYGINEQFF,TGTGCCTGGAGTCCGACAGGGGGCTATGGGATAAATGAGCAGTTCTTC
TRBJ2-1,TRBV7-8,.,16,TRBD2,CASSTSGDISYNEQFF,TGTGCCAGCAGTACTAGCGGGGACATCTCCTACAATGAGCAGTTCTTC
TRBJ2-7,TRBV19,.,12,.,CASSPPGYEQYF,TGTGCCAGTAGTCCTCCGGGGTACGAGCAGTACTTC
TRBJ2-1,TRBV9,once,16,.,CASSPRLSGFYNEQFF,TGTGCCAGCAGCCCCCGGCTGAGCGGGTTCTACAATGAGCAGTTCTTC
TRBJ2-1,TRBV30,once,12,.,CALPGVSNEQFF,TGTGCCTTGCCGGGGGTTTCGAATGAGCAGTTCTTC
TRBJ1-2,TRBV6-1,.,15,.,CASSDFPGLPYGYTF,TGTGCCAGCAGTGATTTTCCGGGTTTGCCCTATGGCTACACCTTC
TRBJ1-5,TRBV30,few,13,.,CAWTDYSNQPQHF,TGTGCCTGGACGGACTATAGCAATCAGCCCCAGCATTTT
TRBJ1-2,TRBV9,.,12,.,CASSGTRRGYTF,TGTGCCAGCTCCGGGACTCGAAGGGGCTACACCTTC
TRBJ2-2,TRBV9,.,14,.,CASSVGGGAGELFF,TGTGCCAGCAGCGTAGGGGGGGGCGCCGGGGAGCTGTTTTTT
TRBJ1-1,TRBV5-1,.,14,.,CASSLNDRNTEAFF,TGCGCCAGCAGCTTGAACGATAGGAACACTGAAGCTTTCTTT
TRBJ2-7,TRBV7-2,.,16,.,CASSPPWGPSSYEQYF,TGTGCCAGCAGCCCCCCTTGGGGGCCTTCCTCCTACGAGCAGTACTTC
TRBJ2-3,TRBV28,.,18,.,CASSLSPLRDKQQDTQYF,TGTGCCAGCAGTTTATCCCCCCTTAGGGACAAACAACAAGATACGCAGTATTTT
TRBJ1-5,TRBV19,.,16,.,CASSIRGPWAGQPQHF,TGTGCCAGTAGTATAAGGGGCCCCTGGGCAGGGCAGCCCCAGCATTTT
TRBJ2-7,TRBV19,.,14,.,CASSMRPQGDEQYF,TGTGCCAGTAGTATGAGGCCCCAAGGCGACGAGCAGTACTTC
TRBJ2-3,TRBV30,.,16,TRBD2,CAWTPLAGGGTDTQYF,TGTGCCTGGACCCCTCTAGCGGGAGGGGGGACAGATACGCAGTATTTT
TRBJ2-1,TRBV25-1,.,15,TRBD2,CGKSLAGGLGGEQFF,TGTGGCAAGTCCCTGGCGGGAGGGCTTGGGGGTGAGCAGTTCTTC
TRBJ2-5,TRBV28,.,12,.,CASSFGEETQYF,TGTGCCAGCAGTTTCGGAGAAGAGACCCAGTACTTC
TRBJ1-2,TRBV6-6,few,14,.,CASSPGREFGGYTF,TGTGCCAGCAGTCCGGGTCGAGAGTTTGGAGGCTACACCTTC
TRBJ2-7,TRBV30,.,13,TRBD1,CAWSQGAGYEQYF,TGTGCCTGGAGCCAGGGGGCTGGCTACGAGCAGTACTTC
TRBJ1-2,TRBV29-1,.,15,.,CSVEAGGAGNYGYTF,TGCAGCGTGGAAGCGGGGGGGGCCGGCAACTATGGCTACACCTTC
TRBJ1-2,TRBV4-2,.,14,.,CASSQAPVNYGYTF,TGTGCCAGCAGCCAAGCTCCAGTTAACTATGGCTACACCTTC
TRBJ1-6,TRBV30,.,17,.,CAWLPILPWTDLGPLHF,TGTGCCTGGTTACCCATTCTCCCGTGGACAGACCTGGGACCCCTCCACTTT
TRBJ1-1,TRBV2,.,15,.,CASSEWRQLNTEAFF,TGTGCCAGCAGTGAATGGAGACAGCTGAACACTGAAGCTTTCTTT
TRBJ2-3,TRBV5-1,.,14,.,CASSLEGLIDTQYF,TGCGCCAGCAGCTTGGAGGGGCTTATAGATACGCAGTATTTT
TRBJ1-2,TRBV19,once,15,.,CASSSQPTPNYGYTF,TGTGCCAGTAGTAGCCAGCCGACTCCTAACTATGGCTACACCTTC
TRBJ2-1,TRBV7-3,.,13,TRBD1,CASSSGTGDEQFF,TGTGCCAGCAGCTCCGGAACAGGGGACGAGCAGTTCTTC
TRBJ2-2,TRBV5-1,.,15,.,CASSLAGGIPGELFF,TGCGCCAGCAGCTTGGCAGGCGGGATCCCCGGGGAGCTGTTTTTT
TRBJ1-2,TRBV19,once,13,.,CASSVEGITGYTF,TGTGCCAGTTCAGTGGAGGGTATAACTGGCTACACCTTC
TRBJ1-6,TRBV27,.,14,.,CASNLGSINSPLHF,TGTGCCAGCAACTTGGGCAGTATTAATTCACCCCTCCACTTT
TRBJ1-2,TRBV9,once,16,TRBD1,CASSVGVRDRGNGYTF,TGTGCCAGCAGCGTAGGAGTCCGGGACAGGGGAAATGGCTACACCTTC
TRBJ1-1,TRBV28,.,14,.,CASRSGGSYTEAFF,TGTGCCAGCAGGTCTGGGGGGTCTTACACTGAAGCTTTCTTT
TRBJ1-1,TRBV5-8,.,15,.,CASSTNRVRNTEAFF,TGTGCCAGCAGCACTAACAGGGTGAGGAACACTGAAGCTTTCTTT
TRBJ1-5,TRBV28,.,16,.,CASSLIGQFPDQPQHF,TGTGCCAGCAGTTTAATCGGACAGTTTCCAGATCAGCCCCAGCATTTT
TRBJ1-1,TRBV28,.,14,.,CASSLRGWSTEAFF,TGTGCCAGCAGTTTAAGGGGCTGGAGCACTGAAGCTTTCTTT
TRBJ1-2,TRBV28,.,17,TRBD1,CASTLERGGTGNYGCTF,TGTGCCAGCACGCTGGAACGGGGGGGGACAGGGAACTATGGCTGCACCTTC
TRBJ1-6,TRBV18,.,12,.,CASSRPGAPLHF,TGTGCCAGCTCCCGTCCCGGGGCACCCCTCCACTTT
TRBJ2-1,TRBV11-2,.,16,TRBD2,CASSSQSGRAGDEQFF,TGTGCCAGCAGCTCCCAGAGCGGGAGGGCCGGGGATGAGCAGTTCTTC
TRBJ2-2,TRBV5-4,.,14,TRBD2,CASSFGGGSGELFF,TGTGCCAGCAGCTTCGGGGGGGGGAGCGGGGAGCTGTTTTTT
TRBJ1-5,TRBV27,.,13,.,CASSPGGVGAQHF,TGTGCCAGCAGTCCGGGAGGGGTCGGGGCCCAGCATTTT
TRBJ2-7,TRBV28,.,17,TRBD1,CASSLITLGQGDYEQYF,TGTGCCAGCAGTTTAATTACTCTGGGACAGGGGGACTACGAGCAGTACTTC
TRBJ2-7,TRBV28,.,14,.,CASSLLVGSHEQYF,TGTGCCAGCAGTTTACTAGTAGGTTCCCACGAGCAGTACTTC
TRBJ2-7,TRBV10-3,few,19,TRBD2,CAISERSASGELSSYEQYF,TGTGCCATCAGTGAAAGGTCGGCTAGCGGAGAATTAAGCTCCTACGAGCAGTACTTC
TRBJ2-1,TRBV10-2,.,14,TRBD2,CASRPTSGYNEQFF,TGCGCCAGCAGGCCGACTAGCGGCTACAATGAGCAGTTCTTC